These 2 T cell receptor beta chains came from one sample sequenced in a study of blood T cell repertoires in COVID-19. The repertoire was sequenced with immunoSEQ multiplex PCR; TCRdb's copy has only in-frame clones and lacks some. The sample consists of approximately 140,000 clones, 75% to 90% of them appearing once. Specimen: peripheral blood. Source of these receptors: a man aged 60 to 75 with active or convalescent COVID-19.

CDR3 nucleotides: TGCAGCGTTGGGAGGTCTGGGGCCAACGTCCTGACTTTC. This encodes CSVGRSGANVLTF. The chain carries TRBV29-1 and TRBJ2-6, with D possibly TRBD2 on 5 matching bases. The CDR3 covers 13 residues. The ends were cut back, 4 bases at V and 1 base at J, with 5 bases in the middle. Germline values: CDR1 SQVTM, CDR2 ANQGSEA. The variable domain in full, completed from reference TRBV29-1 and TRBJ2-6, reads SAVISQKPSRDICQRGTSLTIQCQVDSQVTMMFWYRQQPGQSLTLIATANQGSEATYESGFVIDKFPISRPNLTFSTLTVSNMSPEDSSIYLCSVGRSGANVLTFGAGSRLTVL.

The chain is built from TRBV4-3 and TRBJ2-1, with 9 bases matching TRBD2. Per germline, CDR1 LGHNA and CDR2 YSLEER. This CDR3 comprises 18 residues. V trimming: 0 bases; J trimming: 3 bases; junction bases outside the gene matches: 9. This CDR3 is CASSQDFETSGVYNEQFF. CDR3 bases: TGCGCCAGCAGCCAAGATTTCGAGACTAGCGGAGTCTACAATGAGCAGTTCTTC.